The 15 T cell receptor beta chains below come from one sample, sequenced in a study of breast tumors, draining lymph nodes, adjacent tissues. Axillary draining lymph nodes of breast cancer patients supplied the node samples. TCRdb reanalysed the multiplex PCR reads using MiXCR and keeps one entry per CDR3 protein. The top ten hold approximately 4.5% of the sample, which has 190,000 or so distinct CDR3 sequences, approximately 30% seen once. Sequenced sample: axillary lymph node tissue. The receptors originated from a female donor with breast cancer. Some clones in this sample may be carry-over from other donors' samples.

On this clonotype itself: At one end, the junction sequence differs from germline, possibly due to a read error. The chain carries TRBV28 and TRBJ1-2; TRBD1 aligns across 12 bases. CDR1 is MDHEN, CDR2 SYDVKM, per germline. The CDR3 is 19 residues long. This CDR3 reads CAGSFSLGGTGGAGARYTF. The CDR3 DNA follows: TGTGCCGGCAGTTTCAGTTTGGGAGGGACAGGGGGCGCTGGGGCTCGCTACACCTTC.

A remark on this clonotype: With a much larger clone just one base away, this may be a read error. This is likely a read error, given that the CDR3 carries no conserved phenylalanine or tryptophan at its end. This chain uses TRBV6-2 or TRBV6-3 with TRBJ2-3; D remains unclear. CDR1 is MNHEY and CDR2 is SVGEGT in the germline V gene. Trimming left V 6 bases short and J 0 bases short, with 7 bases between. The CDR3 covers 13 residues. DNA for the CDR3: TGTGCCAGCAGGGGTTCTAGCACAGATACGCAGTATCTT. It is translated as CASRGSSTDTQYL.

The V gene is TRBV5-8, the J gene TRBJ1-1; D not resolved. This CDR3 region has 14 residues. Germline V gives CDR1 SGHTS, CDR2 YDEGEE. The V gene lost 1 base and the J gene lost 8 bases, with 15 bases spanning the gap. The CDR3 loop is CASSLKEGETEAFF. In nucleotides, the CDR3 is TGTGCCAGCAGCTTGAAGGAAGGAGAGACCGAAGCTTTCTTT.

V usage is TRBV4-1 and J usage is TRBJ1-1; D is unclear. The length of the CDR3 is 19 residues. Trimming removed 3 bases at V and 0 bases at J, with 23 bases between. Germline CDR1 MGHRA, CDR2 YSYEKL. DNA for the CDR3: TGCGCCAGCAGCCACGCTCCCCCTAACGGGGTACTAATGAACACTGAAGCTTTCTTT. Amino acid sequence: CASSHAPPNGVLMNTEAFF.

This clonotype was seen at least ten times. The V gene is TRBV7-6, the J gene TRBJ1-5; 10 bases fit TRBD1. Germline loops: CDR1 SGHVS, CDR2 FNYEAQ. The V and J ends lost 5 bases and 7 bases, in that order; junction bases with no gene match: 11. This CDR3 has 16 amino acids. The CDR3 sequence is CASSPRTGGGRQPQHF. Written as DNA, the CDR3 is TGTGCCAGCAGCCCCCGGACAGGGGGAGGGAGGCAGCCCCAGCATTTT. Full variable domain (rest looked up from reference TRBV7-6 and TRBJ1-5): GAGVSQSPRYKVTKRGQDVALRCDPISGHVSLYWYRQALGQGPEFLTYFNYEAQQDKSGLPNDRFSAERPEGSISTLTIQRTEQRDSAMYRCASSPRTGGGRQPQHFGDGTRLSIL.

This clonotype was found many times. The chain combines TRBV20-1 with TRBJ2-1; 10 positions agree with TRBD2. The junction had 10 bases not matched to a gene; V was cut back by 5 bases and J by 6 bases. This CDR3 is built from 15 residues. Germline-derived CDR1 and CDR2 are DFQATT and SNEGSKA (reference sequence). The CDR3 DNA reads as TGCAGTGCTGGGCTAGCGGGAGAAGGGATCAATGAGCAGTTCTTC. It translates to CSAGLAGEGINEQFF.

This clonotype was observed at least ten times. The V and J genes are TRBV12-3 or TRBV12-4 and TRBJ2-7; D remains ambiguous. This CDR3 contains 11 residues. Between the trimmed V and J ends, which lost 6 bases and 0 bases, there was a span of 3 bases. DNA for the CDR3: TGTGCCAGCAGCTTCTCCTACGAGCAGTACTTC. Protein sequence: CASSFSYEQYF.

A few counts support this clonotype. The CDR3 DNA reads as TGTGCCAGCAGCCCCGGGACAGGGAGGACTGAAGCTTTCTTT. Its protein product is CASSPGTGRTEAFF. The rearrangement joins TRBV9 to TRBJ1-1; 9 nucleotides line up with TRBD1. The germline gives CDR1 SGDLS, CDR2 YYNGEE. V shed 4 bases, J shed 5 bases, and the junction held 6 bases outside the gene matches. The CDR3 spans 14 residues.

This clonotype showed up many times. The genes are TRBV19 and TRBJ1-5; D may be TRBD1 (5 bases). The CDR3 is 16 residues long. Germline V lookup: CDR1 LNHDA, CDR2 SQIVND (reference sequence). V lost 1 base and J lost 2, with 12 bases in between. The CDR3 DNA reads TGTGCCAGTAGTATAGTAGGGGTTGGGGGCAATCAGCCCCAGCATTTT. Translated: CASSIVGVGGNQPQHF. The variable domain in full, completed from reference TRBV19 and TRBJ1-5, reads DGGITQSPKYLFRKEGQNVTLSCEQNLNHDAMYWYRQDPGQGLRLIYYSQIVNDFQKGDIAEGYSVSREKKESFPLTVTSAQKNPTAFYLCASSIVGVGGNQPQHFGDGTRLSIL.

The chain joins TRBV7-6 to TRBJ1-6, with D possibly matching TRBD1 (5 bases). The CDR3 has 15 residues. With 5 bases removed from V and 3 bases from J, the gap between germline ends came to 11 bases. Germline CDR1 SGHVS, CDR2 FNYEAQ. The CDR3, as DNA: TGTGCCAGCAGCATGTCCGACAGCTATAATTCACCCCTCCACTTT. Its translation is CASSMSDSYNSPLHF. Full variable domain (rest looked up from reference TRBV7-6 and TRBJ1-6): GAGVSQSPRYKVTKRGQDVALRCDPISGHVSLYWYRQALGQGPEFLTYFNYEAQQDKSGLPNDRFSAERPEGSISTLTIQRTEQRDSAMYRCASSMSDSYNSPLHFGNGTRLTVT.

This clonotype appeared many times. The rearrangement joins TRBV2 to TRBJ2-2; 8 bases are shared with TRBD2. The V and J ends lost 3 bases and 5 bases, in that order; junction bases with no gene match: 5. Germline CDR1 SNHLY, CDR2 FYNNEI. CDR3 size: 15 residues. The CDR3 coding sequence is TGTGCCAGCAGTGAGGTAGCGGGGACAACCGGGGAGCTGTTTTTT. Translated, it gives CASSEVAGTTGELFF.

The genes are TRBV11-2 and TRBJ2-5; D uncertain. CDR1 is SGHAT, CDR2 FQNNGV, per germline. The CDR3 has 16 amino acids. The V gene lost 4 bases and the J gene lost 2 bases, with 17 bases spanning the gap. DNA for the CDR3: TGTGCCAGCAGCTCGATTACCGTTCCACAGCAAGAGACCCAGTACTTC. Protein product: CASSSITVPQQETQYF.

This clonotype has ten or more counts. The rearrangement links TRBV11-2 to TRBJ2-1; 8 bases fit TRBD1. Germline V gene lookup returns CDR1 SGHAT and CDR2 FQNNGV. The trim removed 2 bases at V and 4 bases at J, leaving 4 bases unmatched. The CDR3 runs to 15 residues. The CDR3 protein is CASSLRRTGYNEQFF. In DNA form, the CDR3 reads TGTGCCAGCAGCTTACGAAGGACAGGGTACAATGAGCAGTTCTTC.

To note about this clonotype: One end of the junction fails to match germline, which may point to a read error. The chain recombines TRBV5-1 with TRBJ2-7; D is ambiguous. CDR1 is SGHRS, CDR2 YFSETQ, per germline. The CDR3 length is 12 residues. Written as DNA, the CDR3 is TGCGCTAGCAGCTTCGGGTCCTACGAGCAGTACTTC. It specifies CASSFGSYEQYF.

Many counts were recorded for this clonotype. This may arise from a read error, as a much more abundant clone is one base away. This CDR3 is CSSRERGVTDTQYF. The CDR3 DNA reads TGCAGCTCCCGTGAGCGGGGCGTCACAGATACGCAGTATTTT. V gene TRBV29-1 combines with J gene TRBJ2-3; TRBD2 aligns across 7 bases. V was pared by 8 bases and J by 2 bases, with 10 bases of the junction left unmatched. The germline gives CDR1 SQVTM, CDR2 ANQGSEA. The CDR3 has 14 residues.